Below, 32 T cell receptor beta chains from the same sample are listed, as sequenced in a study of blood T cell repertoires in COVID-19. The protocol was immunoSEQ multiplex PCR, while the TCRdb copy is restricted to in-frame clones and leaves out a portion. The sample yields about 55,000 clones, 75% to 85% seen once. The sample comprised peripheral blood. Source of these receptors: a human donor in a cohort sampled during active COVID-19.

The chain recombines TRBV9 with TRBJ2-1, with 9 positions matching TRBD2. CDR3 length equals 16 residues. Germline V gene lookup returns CDR1 SGDLS and CDR2 YYNGEE. V was pared by 0 bases and J by 5 bases, with 6 bases of the junction left unmatched. The CDR3 nucleotides read TGTGCCAGCAGCGTAGCTGCGGGAGGGACCCACAATGAGCAGTTCTTC. Translated: CASSVAAGGTHNEQFF. The full variable domain, in which reference TRBV9 and TRBJ2-1 provide the parts outside the CDR3, is DSGVTQTPKHLITATGQRVTLRCSPRSGDLSVYWYQQSLDQGLQFLIQYYNGEERAKGNILERFSAQQFPDLHSELNLSSLELGDSALYFCASSVAAGGTHNEQFFGPGTRLTVL.

The chain recombines TRBV11-3 with TRBJ1-6, with TRBD1 matching 7 bases. V trimming: 1 base; J trimming: 0 bases; junction bases outside the gene matches: 12. The CDR3 has 20 amino acids. From germline, CDR1 is SGHNT and CDR2 YENEEA. The CDR3 loop is CASSLVPDRAISSYNSPLHF. CDR3 DNA: TGTGCCAGCAGCTTAGTCCCCGACAGGGCAATAAGCTCCTATAATTCACCCCTCCACTTT.

V is TRBV7-3 and J is TRBJ2-2, with TRBD1 as a possible D gene (5 bases). The CDR3 consists of 15 residues. Per germline, CDR1 SGHTA and CDR2 FQGTGA. V was cut by 1 base and J by 2 bases, with 8 bases left in between. The CDR3 coding sequence is TGTGCCAGCAGCTTAATGACAGCCAACACCGGGGAGCTGTTTTTT. Protein product: CASSLMTANTGELFF.

The V and J genes are TRBV5-1 and TRBJ2-7, with TRBD1 as a possible D gene (6 bases). From germline, CDR1 is SGHRS and CDR2 YFSETQ. V was clipped by 4 bases and J by 4 bases, with 18 bases between them. The CDR3 is 15 residues long. CDR3 nucleotides: TGCGCCAGCAGCCGGATAGGGGGATTCTTGTACGAGCAGTACTTC. This translates into CASSRIGGFLYEQYF.

V and J are TRBV6-5 and TRBJ2-1; D possibly corresponds to TRBD1 (6 bases). Germline CDR1 MNHEY, CDR2 SVGAGI. This CDR3 is built from 12 residues. Trimming removed 5 bases from V and 12 bases from J, with 14 bases in between. The CDR3 coding sequence is TGTGCCAGCAGTCAGGGGCAGAGCGGGCAGTTCTTC. It is translated as CASSQGQSGQFF.

The rearrangement links TRBV4-2 to TRBJ1-5, with D perhaps TRBD1 (6 bases). Between the trimmed V and J ends, which lost 4 bases and 6 bases, there was a span of 19 bases. CDR3 length: 16 residues. Germline V gives CDR1 LGHNA, CDR2 YNFKEQ. CDR3 bases: TGTGCCAGCAGCCCCCGGGACACCCCTCACGGTCAGCCCCAGCATTTT. Translation: CASSPRDTPHGQPQHF.

There are a few counts of this clone. The V call is TRBV7-8, the J call TRBJ2-7; the match to TRBD1 covers 8 bases. The CDR3 consists of 15 residues. The V segment lost 2 bases and the J segment 2 bases; nucleotides outside the gene matches: 5. Germline CDR1 is SGHVS and CDR2 is FQNEAQ. The CDR3 protein is CASSLRDRSTYEQYF. The DNA of the CDR3 is TGTGCCAGCAGCTTAAGGGACAGGTCCACCTACGAGCAGTACTTC.

This clone was detected once. The rearrangement links TRBV7-2 to TRBJ1-1, with D tentatively TRBD1 (6 bases). This CDR3 has 15 residues. V was pared by 2 bases and J by 1 base, with 11 bases between. The germline V gene encodes CDR1 SGHTA and CDR2 FQGNSA. CDR3 DNA: TGTGCCAGCAGCTTAATCGGACAGCAGAACACTGAAGCTTTCTTT. Translation: CASSLIGQQNTEAFF.

V gene TRBV4-2 combines with J gene TRBJ2-3, with a possible D match to TRBD2 (6 bases). V was shortened by 2 bases and J by 5 bases, with 20 bases between the two germline ends. There are 17 residues in the CDR3. Germline V gene lookup returns CDR1 LGHNA and CDR2 YNFKEQ. The CDR3 loop is CASSQRPGLHGQDTQYF. The CDR3 DNA sequence: TGTGCCAGCAGCCAACGGCCGGGACTCCACGGGCAAGATACGCAGTATTTT.

The rearrangement uses TRBV9 and TRBJ2-5; a possible D gene is TRBD2 (5 bases). The CDR3 totals 16 residues. Germline lookup yields CDR1 SGDLS and CDR2 YYNGEE. Trimming took 4 bases from V and 5 from J, leaving 21 bases between them. In nucleotides, the CDR3 is TGTGCCAGCAGCCCCCGAAATCGGATCCCGGGGGAGACCCAGTACTTC. Residues: CASSPRNRIPGETQYF.

This clone was recorded only once. CDR3 residues: CASSPLGTYTGELFF. The CDR3 DNA sequence: TGTGCCAGCAGCCCCCTCGGGACATACACCGGGGAGCTGTTTTTT. The chain links TRBV3-1 (or the pseudogene TRBV3-2) to TRBJ2-2, with a possible D match to TRBD1 (6 bases). Per germline, CDR1 LGHDT and CDR2 YNNKEL (reference sequence). This CDR3 has 15 residues. Trimming stripped 4 bases from V and 3 bases from J, with 12 bases between.

The chain has TRBV24-1 and TRBJ1-2; D gene unclear. The length of the CDR3 is 15 residues. From germline, CDR1 is KGHDR and CDR2 SFDVKD. V was trimmed by 4 bases and J by 4 bases, leaving 15 bases between them. The CDR3 sequence is CATSEAPGPPYGYTF. The CDR3 DNA reads as TGTGCCACCAGTGAAGCCCCAGGCCCACCCTATGGCTACACCTTC.

The chain links TRBV15 to TRBJ1-2; no firm D call. The CDR3 has 14 amino acids. V was trimmed by 0 bases and J by 5 bases, leaving 10 bases between them. CDR1 and CDR2 (germline): LNHNV, YYDKDF (reference sequence). CDR3 bases: TGTGCCACCAGCAGAGATTTGGGCAGATATGGCTACACCTTC. Translation: CATSRDLGRYGYTF.

The V gene is TRBV19, the J gene TRBJ2-5; the D gene is possibly TRBD1 (5 bases). Germline CDR1 is LNHDA and CDR2 is SQIVND (reference sequence). The germline V and J ends were trimmed by 6 bases and 5 bases, with 13 bases remaining between them. The CDR3 length is 13 residues. CDR3 in DNA: TGTGCCAGTAGGAACTCAGGGATGGAGACCCAGTACTTC. Residues: CASRNSGMETQYF.

Of note for this clone: A read error may produce the germline difference seen at one junction end. The CDR3 is CASSLVLYSEQFF. DNA for the CDR3: TGCGCCAGCAGCTTGGTCCTCTACAGTGAGCAGTTCTTC. The genes are TRBV5-1 and TRBJ2-1; D gene uncertain. The CDR3 has 13 amino acids. Germline CDR1 and CDR2: SGHRS and YFSETQ.

This sequence joins TRBV9 and TRBJ2-1; 8 nucleotides agree with TRBD2. The junction had 9 bases not matched to a gene; V was cut back by 3 bases and J by 7 bases. CDR1 is SGDLS, CDR2 YYNGEE, per germline. This CDR3 spans 15 amino acids. CDR3 in DNA: TGTGCCAGCAGCGGGTCCGGGACTAGTTCGAATGAGCAGTTCTTC. Translation gives CASSGSGTSSNEQFF.

The chain combines TRBV19 with TRBJ2-1, with D possibly matching TRBD2 (6 bases). This CDR3 contains 14 residues. CDR1 and CDR2 (germline): LNHDA, SQIVND (reference sequence). Trimming removed 3 bases at V and 4 bases at J, with 10 bases between. The CDR3 loop is CASSITGLYNEQFF. The CDR3 bases are TGTGCCAGTAGTATCACGGGACTTTACAATGAGCAGTTCTTC. The full variable domain, its missing parts supplied by reference TRBV19 and TRBJ2-1, is DGGITQSPKYLFRKEGQNVTLSCEQNLNHDAMYWYRQDPGQGLRLIYYSQIVNDFQKGDIAEGYSVSREKKESFPLTVTSAQKNPTAFYLCASSITGLYNEQFFGPGTRLTVL.

In this sample, this clone turned up once. J is TRBJ2-5 and V is TRBV6-2 or TRBV6-3, with TRBD1 matching 8 bases. The CDR3 runs 19 residues. Germline V gene sequence: CDR1 MNHEY, CDR2 SVGEGT. Losses at the gene ends were 2 bases for V and 0 bases for J; bases not matched to a gene: 14. The CDR3 sequence: CASSYRVTGVGEYQETQYF. Written as DNA, the CDR3 is TGTGCCAGCAGTTACAGAGTGACAGGGGTGGGGGAATACCAAGAGACCCAGTACTTC.

The chain is built from TRBV5-4 and TRBJ1-2, with a tentative D call TRBD1 (5 bases). Per the germline V gene, CDR1 is SGHNT and CDR2 is YYREEE (reference sequence). The germline V and J ends were trimmed by 1 base and 7 bases, with 20 bases remaining between them. CDR3 length: 16 residues. The CDR3 bases are TGTGCCAGCAGCTTGCGTACAGGAACGGTCGCTCTTGGCTACACCTTC. Amino acid sequence: CASSLRTGTVALGYTF.

V and J are TRBV19 and TRBJ2-7; D is uncertain. Trimming pared 11 bases from V and 2 bases from J, leaving 22 bases between. From germline, CDR1 is LNHDA and CDR2 SQIVND (reference sequence). The CDR3 totals 15 residues. The CDR3 nucleotides read TGTGCCCCTCCGACCCCCGACAATGTACCCTACGAGCAGTACTTC. Translating it yields CAPPTPDNVPYEQYF.

The chain is built from TRBV27 and TRBJ2-7, with 9 bases fitting TRBD2. Germline V gene sequence: CDR1 MNHEY, CDR2 SMNVEV (reference sequence). V was pared by 7 bases and J by 4 bases, with 11 bases of the junction left unmatched. CDR3 length: 15 residues. The CDR3 DNA is TGTGCCAGCACCGAATTAGCGGGAGCTAGGTACGAGCAGTACTTC. Its translation is CASTELAGARYEQYF.

In DNA form, the CDR3 reads TGTGCCAGTAGGAGGAGGGCCGAAAACATTCAGTACTTC. Residues: CASRRRAENIQYF. The chain recombines TRBV19 with TRBJ2-4; TRBD2 is a possible D gene (6 bases). V was shortened by 6 bases and J by 5 bases, with 11 bases between the two germline ends. The CDR3 covers 13 residues. The V gene's germline CDR1 is LNHDA and CDR2 SQIVND (reference sequence).

The chain joins TRBV5-1 to TRBJ2-7, with a possible D match to TRBD1 (6 bases). V dropped 4 bases and J dropped 6 bases, with 17 bases sitting between them. The germline V gene encodes CDR1 SGHRS and CDR2 YFSETQ. The CDR3 is 14 amino acids. DNA of the CDR3: TGCGCCAGCAGCCCGAGCCAGGGGTTGGGCGAGCAGTACTTC. This translates into CASSPSQGLGEQYF.

The rearrangement links TRBV30 to TRBJ2-6, with D unresolved. The CDR3 totals 15 residues. V was shortened by 0 bases and J by 4 bases, with 10 bases between the two germline ends. Per germline, CDR1 GTSNPN and CDR2 SVGIG (reference sequence). CDR3 protein: CAWSVRFGGANVLTF. The CDR3, as DNA: TGTGCCTGGAGTGTACGGTTCGGGGGGGCCAACGTCCTGACTTTC.

The rearrangement uses TRBV3-1 (or the pseudogene TRBV3-2) and TRBJ2-5, with a tentative D call TRBD2 (5 bases). The CDR3 extends over 15 amino acids. Germline CDR1 LGHDT, CDR2 YNNKEL (reference sequence). Trimming took off 2 bases at V and 3 bases at J, with 13 bases between the two ends. CDR3 loop: CASSQTRLWEETQYF. CDR3 nucleotide sequence: TGTGCCAGCAGCCAAACTAGGTTATGGGAAGAGACCCAGTACTTC.

The rearrangement joins TRBV7-3 to TRBJ2-3; D is unresolved. Trimming took off 5 bases at V and 4 bases at J, with 13 bases between the two ends. This CDR3 contains 14 residues. In germline, CDR1 is SGHTA, CDR2 FQGTGA. The CDR3 region is CASSVSTAADTQYF. CDR3 sequence (DNA): TGTGCCAGCAGCGTATCGACCGCGGCAGATACGCAGTATTTT. Complete variable domain (other parts from reference TRBV7-3 and TRBJ2-3): GAGVSQTPSNKVTEKGKYVELRCDPISGHTALYWYRQSLGQGPEFLIYFQGTGAADDSGLPNDRFFAVRPEGSVSTLKIQRTERGDSAVYLCASSVSTAADTQYFGPGTRLTVL.

The rearrangement links TRBV29-1 to TRBJ2-7; TRBD2 matches 14 bases. Germline loops: CDR1 SQVTM, CDR2 ANQGSEA. CDR3 length equals 16 residues. Trimming took 4 bases from V and 2 from J; bases not matched to a gene: 7. The CDR3 DNA sequence: TGCAGCGTTGCAGGCGGGACTAGCGGGAGCCCCTACGAGCAGTACTTC. It codes for CSVAGGTSGSPYEQYF.

The chain has TRBV25-1 and TRBJ1-2; D is possibly TRBD1 (5 bases). Germline V gene sequence: CDR1 MGHDK, CDR2 SYGVNS. This CDR3 has 13 residues. Trimming shortened V by 7 bases and J by 4 bases, and 13 bases separated the two germline ends. The CDR3 nucleotides are TGTGCCAGCACCCGAGGAGGGACCTATGGCTACACCTTC. Amino acid sequence: CASTRGGTYGYTF.

The chain links TRBV28 to TRBJ1-3, with a tentative D call TRBD1 (6 bases). Trimming stripped 2 bases from V and 0 bases from J, with 14 bases between. The germline V gene encodes CDR1 MDHEN and CDR2 SYDVKM. The CDR3 totals 17 residues. The CDR3 is CASSLGGQASSGNTIYF. The CDR3 DNA is TGTGCCAGCAGTTTAGGGGGACAAGCAAGCTCTGGAAACACCATATATTTT.

The genes are TRBV28 and TRBJ1-5; 9 bases agree with TRBD1. J lost 15 bases, V lost 5 bases, and 8 bases had no gene match. Germline loops: CDR1 MDHEN, CDR2 SYDVKM. This CDR3 is built from 12 residues. The CDR3 nucleotides are TGTGCCAGCAGTCCAGGGACAGGGCGGCCGCATTTT. Its translation: CASSPGTGRPHF. The full variable domain, its missing parts supplied by reference TRBV28 and TRBJ1-5, is DVKVTQSSRYLVKRTGEKVFLECVQDMDHENMFWYRQDPGLGLRLIYFSYDVKMKEKGDIPEGYSVSREKKERFSLILESASTNQTSMYLCASSPGTGRPHFGDGTRLSIL.

The chain combines TRBV6-6 with TRBJ2-7; 7 bases fit TRBD1. The CDR3 runs to 14 residues. Germline V lookup: CDR1 MNHNY, CDR2 SVGAGI (reference sequence). The V and J ends lost 7 bases and 6 bases, in that order; junction bases with no gene match: 12. CDR3 sequence (DNA): TGTGCCAGCATAAAGACAGGGAAGGCTCGCGAGCAGTACTTC. Protein: CASIKTGKAREQYF.

The CDR3 spells CATSRDGGQVYEQYF. CDR3 nucleotides: TGTGCCACCAGCAGAGATGGAGGACAGGTCTACGAGCAGTACTTC. The chain carries TRBV15 and TRBJ2-7, with 7 positions matching TRBD1. There are 15 residues in the CDR3. V was clipped by 0 bases and J by 3 bases; unmatched bases: 5. The V gene's germline CDR1 is LNHNV and CDR2 YYDKDF (reference sequence).